These T cell receptor beta chains were read from a single sample in a study of control samples from healthy donors and cancer patients. Data came from immunoSEQ multiplex PCR; TCRdb stores just in-frame clones and leaves some out. Of tens of thousands of clones listed, about 85% are singletons. Sequencing input: blood. The origin of the receptors is a man aged 30 to 39 in good health. The CDR3 runs from the conserved cysteine through the conserved F or W. The D gene is left open where the match is weak. Clone size is given for some rows only: seen once, a few or many times, or a class if the clone is expanded.

CDR3 DNA	CDR3 protein	clone size	D gene	V gene	J gene
TGTGCCACCAGCAGAGATGTAGGACGCGGACAGTATGGCTACACCTTC	CATSRDVGRGQYGYTF	-	-	TRBV15	TRBJ1-2
TGTGCCAGTAGTATAGGGGGAACTATCGGGGCGGGGGAGCAGTACTTC	CASSIGGTIGAGEQYF	-	-	TRBV19	TRBJ2-7
TGTGCCAGCTCACCCCGCCAGGGGGCTTACGAGCAGTACTTC	CASSPRQGAYEQYF	-	TRBD1	TRBV18	TRBJ2-7
TGTGCCAGCTCACCACCAGGGAGCTCCTACAATGAGCAGTTCTTC	CASSPPGSSYNEQFF	-	-	TRBV18	TRBJ2-1
TGTGCCAGCAGCTTGGCCATAGGGGCCGGCACCGGGGAGCTGTTTTTT	CASSLAIGAGTGELFF	-	-	TRBV5-6	TRBJ2-2
TGTGCCAGCAGTGAATGGCCCGGTCAGCCCCAGCATTTT	CASSEWPGQPQHF	-	-	TRBV6-1	TRBJ1-5
TGTGCCAGCAGCTCCGGGACTAGCGGGGGGAACACCGGGGAGCTGTTTTTT	CASSSGTSGGNTGELFF	few	TRBD2	TRBV5-4	TRBJ2-2
TGTGCCAGCAGCTTAGGCGGGGGGGCCAATGGAGATACGCAGTATTTT	CASSLGGGANGDTQYF	few	TRBD2	TRBV7-2	TRBJ2-3
TGCAGCGTTGATCCGATGGGGAATCAGCCCCAGCATTTT	CSVDPMGNQPQHF	hyperexpanded	-	TRBV29-1	TRBJ1-5
TGTGCCAGCAGCCCCAGGGACAGCTCCTACTACGAGCAGTACTTC	CASSPRDSSYYEQYF	-	TRBD1	TRBV7-8	TRBJ2-7
TGTGCCAGTAGTTTTGAGGGGAACTATGGCTACACCTTC	CASSFEGNYGYTF	-	-	TRBV19	TRBJ1-2
TGCGCCAGCAGCTTGGCAGGGCGGAAGGGTGGCTACACCTTC	CASSLAGRKGGYTF	-	-	TRBV5-1	TRBJ1-2
TGTGCCAGCAAGTCGGGACAACTAGATACGCAGTATTTT	CASKSGQLDTQYF	-	-	TRBV2	TRBJ2-3
TGTGCCAGTAGTATAGTTGGGGGATATAGCAATCAGCCCCAGCATTTT	CASSIVGGYSNQPQHF	few	-	TRBV19	TRBJ1-5
TGTGCCAGCAAAGGACAGGGGATGTCCTACGAGCAGTACTTC	CASKGQGMSYEQYF	-	TRBD1	TRBV2	TRBJ2-7
TGTGCCAGCAGCTTAGTCGACCTCACCGGGGAGCTGTTTTTT	CASSLVDLTGELFF	-	-	TRBV7-9	TRBJ2-2
TGTGCCAGCAGTTACGGTAGCGGAACCTACGAGCAGTACTTC	CASSYGSGTYEQYF	-	-	TRBV6-5	TRBJ2-7
TGTGCCAGCAGCCGAGAGACTAGAAGAGAGACCCAGTACTTC	CASSRETRRETQYF	once	-	TRBV6-2/TRBV6-3	TRBJ2-5
TGTGCCAGCAGTTCCTTTTGGGAGCAGTACTTC	CASSSFWEQYF	-	-	TRBV28	TRBJ2-7
TGTGCCAGCGGAACATTTGGCAGGGACACTGAAGCTTTCTTT	CASGTFGRDTEAFF	-	-	TRBV25-1	TRBJ1-1
TGTGCCACCTACGGGGCGGCCACCGGGGAGCTGTTTTTT	CATYGAATGELFF	few	-	TRBV7-9	TRBJ2-2
TGTGCCAGCAGCCCAGGACAGGGAAGCACTGAAGCTTTCTTT	CASSPGQGSTEAFF	-	TRBD1	TRBV7-9	TRBJ1-1
TGTGCCAGCAGTCCTAGCGGGGGGGCTTCAGATACGCAGTATTTT	CASSPSGGASDTQYF	-	TRBD2	TRBV6-5	TRBJ2-3
TGTGCCAGCAGCCTACAGGGAGGAGGGGCGTACAATGAGCAGTTCTTC	CASSLQGGGAYNEQFF	-	-	TRBV7-9	TRBJ2-1